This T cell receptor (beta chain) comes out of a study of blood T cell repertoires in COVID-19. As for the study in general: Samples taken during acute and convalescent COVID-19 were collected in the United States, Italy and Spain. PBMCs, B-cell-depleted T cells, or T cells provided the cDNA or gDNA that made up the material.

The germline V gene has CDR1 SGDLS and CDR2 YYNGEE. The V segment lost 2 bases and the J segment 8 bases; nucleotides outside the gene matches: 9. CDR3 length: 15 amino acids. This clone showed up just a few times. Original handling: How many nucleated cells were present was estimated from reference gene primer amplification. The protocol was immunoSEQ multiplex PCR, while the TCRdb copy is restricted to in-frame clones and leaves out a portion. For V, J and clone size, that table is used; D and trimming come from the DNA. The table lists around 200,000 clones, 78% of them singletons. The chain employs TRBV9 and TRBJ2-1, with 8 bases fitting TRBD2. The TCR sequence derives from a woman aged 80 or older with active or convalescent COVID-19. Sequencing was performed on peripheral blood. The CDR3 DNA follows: TGTGCCAGCAGCGTTCTTCCTTCGGGGGGGGATGAGCAGTTCTTC. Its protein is CASSVLPSGGDEQFF.